This is a list of T cell receptor beta chains from one sample in a study of cytomegalovirus exposure and HLA in healthy donors. The method was immunoSEQ multiplex PCR; TCRdb's version includes in-frame clones alone and lacks a portion of them. The sample lists 200,000 or so clones, 75% to 95% occurring once. The sequenced material came from PBMCs. These receptors all come from a woman between 18 and 30 years old in good health and CMV-seronegative. CDR3s include the opening cysteine and the closing phenylalanine or tryptophan. The D gene is left open where the match is weak. The size field is filled for only some rows; it gives once, few, many or a size class.

size: -
J: TRBJ1-2
D: -
V: TRBV27
CDR3: CASSFSAGGLYGYTF
DNA: TGTGCCAGCAGTTTTTCGGCAGGAGGCCTCTATGGCTACACCTTC

size: -
J: TRBJ2-3
D: -
V: TRBV9
CDR3: CASSVTVSSTDTQYF
DNA: TGTGCCAGCAGCGTGACAGTTTCCAGCACAGATACGCAGTATTTT

size: once
J: TRBJ1-2
D: -
V: TRBV7-2
CDR3: CASSLGWQGDYGYTF
DNA: TGTGCCAGCAGCTTAGGGTGGCAGGGTGACTATGGCTACACCTTC

size: -
J: TRBJ2-1
D: -
V: TRBV2
CDR3: CASSLWEGGNEQFF
DNA: TGTGCCAGCAGTTTGTGGGAGGGGGGCAATGAGCAGTTCTTC

size: -
J: TRBJ1-5
D: TRBD1
V: TRBV19
CDR3: CASSIGRGQVQPQHF
DNA: TGTGCCAGTAGTATAGGGAGGGGACAGGTCCAGCCCCAGCATTTT

size: -
J: TRBJ1-3
D: TRBD1
V: TRBV10-3
CDR3: CAISSRDREGGNTIYF
DNA: TGTGCCATCAGTTCTAGAGACAGGGAAGGTGGAAACACCATATATTTT

size: -
J: TRBJ1-1
D: -
V: TRBV5-5
CDR3: CASSPEGREAFF
DNA: TGTGCCAGCAGCCCTGAGGGCCGTGAAGCTTTCTTT

size: -
J: TRBJ1-2
D: -
V: TRBV28
CDR3: CASSLRGGYGYTF
DNA: TGTGCCAGCAGTTTACGGGGTGGCTATGGCTACACCTTC

size: -
J: TRBJ1-4
D: -
V: TRBV6-1
CDR3: CASSELRGTNEKLFF
DNA: TGTGCCAGCAGTGAACTAAGGGGAACTAATGAAAAACTGTTTTTT

size: -
J: TRBJ2-1
D: TRBD2
V: TRBV6-1
CDR3: CASRRGLAADNEQFF
DNA: TGTGCCAGCAGGCGTGGCCTAGCGGCAGACAATGAGCAGTTCTTC

size: few
J: TRBJ2-1
D: TRBD2
V: TRBV7-8
CDR3: CASRPSGSGNEQFF
DNA: TGTGCCAGCAGGCCTAGCGGGAGTGGCAATGAGCAGTTCTTC

size: -
J: TRBJ2-2
D: -
V: TRBV4-1
CDR3: CASSQDPSGIAANTGELFF
DNA: TGCGCCAGCAGCCAAGACCCCTCCGGGATAGCGGCAAACACCGGGGAGCTGTTTTTT

size: -
J: TRBJ1-2
D: TRBD1
V: TRBV19
CDR3: CASSLTQGVYGYTF
DNA: TGTGCCAGTAGCCTCACCCAGGGGGTCTATGGCTACACCTTC

size: few
J: TRBJ1-2
D: -
V: TRBV7-9
CDR3: CASSLGLLSGGYTF
DNA: TGTGCCAGCAGCTTGGGCCTCCTCTCGGGGGGCTACACCTTC

size: -
J: TRBJ2-3
D: -
V: TRBV29-1
CDR3: CSVLGGDTQYF
DNA: TGCAGCGTTTTGGGGGGAGATACGCAGTATTTT

size: -
J: TRBJ2-2
D: TRBD1
V: TRBV7-3
CDR3: CASTPGGTYTGELFF
DNA: TGTGCCAGCACCCCAGGGGGCACATACACCGGGGAGCTGTTTTTT

size: -
J: TRBJ1-4
D: TRBD1
V: TRBV4-1
CDR3: CASSQLSGTGREKLFF
DNA: TGCGCCAGCAGCCAATTGTCCGGGACAGGGCGCGAAAAACTGTTTTTT

size: -
J: TRBJ2-1
D: TRBD2
V: TRBV29-1
CDR3: CSAATSGDNEQFF
DNA: TGCAGCGCCGCCACTAGCGGTGACAATGAGCAGTTCTTC

size: few
J: TRBJ1-5
D: -
V: TRBV2
CDR3: CASRAPVGNQPQHF
DNA: TGTGCCAGCAGGGCTCCTGTGGGCAATCAGCCCCAGCATTTT

size: -
J: TRBJ1-3
D: -
V: TRBV4-2
CDR3: CASSQMTGAGNTIYF
DNA: TGTGCCAGCAGCCAGATGACAGGAGCTGGAAACACCATATATTTT